What follows are 24 T cell receptor beta chains derived from one specimen sequenced in a study of OX40 agonist ivuxolimab in advanced cancers. Sequenced by immunoSEQ multiplex PCR; TCRdb stores in-frame clones only, minus some. The sample lists 70,000 or so clones, roughly 84% occurring once. Sequenced material: CD4+ or CD8+ T cells sorted from blood, taken in a trial of the OX40 agonist ivuxolimab. Receptor source: an adult with an advanced solid tumor such as melanoma, head and neck, liver or kidney cancer.

The chain recombines TRBV11-3 with TRBJ2-5; D is possibly TRBD1 (5 bases). This CDR3 comprises 13 residues. Germline CDR1 is SGHNT and CDR2 is YENEEA. V was trimmed by 1 base and J by 2 bases, leaving 5 bases between them. The DNA for the CDR3 is TGTGCCAGCAGCTTAGGACAGCAAGAGACCCAGTACTTC. Its translation is CASSLGQQETQYF.

This clone was found once. CDR3 nucleotides: TGTGCCAGCAGTTTTCAGGCGAACACTGAAGCTTTCTTT. Residues: CASSFQANTEAFF. This chain links TRBV6-6 with TRBJ1-1; D remains unclear. The germline V gene has CDR1 MNHNY and CDR2 SVGAGI (reference sequence). Trimming removed 4 bases at V and 1 base at J, with 7 bases between. The CDR3 has 13 residues.

The chain has TRBV28 and TRBJ1-5; 8 bases line up with TRBD1. In germline, CDR1 is MDHEN, CDR2 SYDVKM. The CDR3 has 14 residues. Germline trimming cut 6 bases from V and 5 bases from J; bases unmatched to any gene: 6. CDR3 sequence reads: CASRRTGMDQPQHF. The CDR3 bases are TGTGCCAGCAGAAGGACAGGGATGGATCAGCCCCAGCATTTT.

J is TRBJ1-5 and V is TRBV7-8; the D gene is possibly TRBD1 (5 bases). The V end lost 2 bases, the J end lost 1 base, and 12 bases lay between the germline ends. Per germline, CDR1 SGHVS and CDR2 FQNEAQ. There are 16 residues in the CDR3. The CDR3 loop is CASSLRPPGSNQPQHF. DNA of the CDR3: TGTGCCAGCAGCTTAAGGCCCCCAGGGAGCAATCAGCCCCAGCATTTT.

This sequence joins TRBV5-1 and TRBJ2-3, with TRBD2 as a possible D gene (6 bases). The germline V gene encodes CDR1 SGHRS and CDR2 YFSETQ. The ends were cut back, 7 bases at V and 1 base at J, with 13 bases in the middle. The CDR3 has 14 amino acids. The CDR3, as DNA: TGCGCCAGCGGAGGGCGGGACCGCACAGATACGCAGTATTTT. This translates into CASGGRDRTDTQYF.

This clone appeared a single time. This rearrangement joins TRBV29-1 to TRBJ2-7; no clear D gene. CDR1 is SQVTM, CDR2 ANQGSEA, per germline. V was clipped by 6 bases and J by 5 bases, with 14 bases between them. CDR3 length: 12 amino acids. CDR3 region: CSVLRSSDEQYF. The CDR3 bases are TGCAGCGTGTTGAGGTCCTCAGACGAGCAGTACTTC.

This sequence joins TRBV5-6 and TRBJ2-2; 7 bases line up with TRBD2. CDR1 and CDR2 (germline): SGHDT, YYEEEE. The CDR3 runs to 15 residues. V was pared by 2 bases and J by 4 bases, with 5 bases of the junction left unmatched. CDR3 nucleotides: TGTGCCAGCAGCTTTGACCTAGCGGCCACCGGGGAGCTGTTTTTT. Protein sequence: CASSFDLAATGELFF.

The rearrangement links TRBV7-6 to TRBJ2-5; D perhaps matches TRBD2 (5 bases). V shed 2 bases and J shed 7 bases, with 11 bases lying between them. Germline V gene lookup returns CDR1 SGHVS and CDR2 FNYEAQ. CDR3 length equals 13 residues. The CDR3 nucleotides read TGTGCCAGCAGCTTACAGGAGGTTGGGACCCAGTACTTC. It codes for CASSLQEVGTQYF.

This chain uses TRBV11-3 with TRBJ2-1; D possibly corresponds to TRBD1 (5 bases). Trimming shortened V by 5 bases and J by 9 bases, and 11 bases separated the two germline ends. This CDR3 is built from 12 residues. Germline loops: CDR1 SGHNT, CDR2 YENEEA. The CDR3 nucleotides are TGTGCCAGCAGCAAGGGGCCATCTGAGCAGTTCTTC. Its protein product is CASSKGPSEQFF. Using reference TRBV11-3 and TRBJ2-1 for the parts outside the CDR3, the full variable domain is EAGVVQSPRYKIIEKKQPVAFWCNPISGHNTLYWYLQNLGQGPELLIRYENEEAVDDSQLPKDRFSAERLKGVDSTLKIQPAELGDSAVYLCASSKGPSEQFFGPGTRLTVL.

Only one count was recorded for this clone. The chain couples TRBV18 to TRBJ2-3; 8 bases agree with TRBD2. Trimming at V came to 3 bases and at J to 4 bases, leaving 9 bases not matched to a gene. CDR1 and CDR2 (germline): KGHSH, LQKENI. The CDR3 totals 16 residues. The CDR3 region has the DNA TGTGCCAGCTCACCTACTAGCGGAGGGGTATCAGATACGCAGTATTTT. Its protein is CASSPTSGGVSDTQYF.

The DNA for the CDR3 is TGTGCCAGCAGTTCGACTAGCCGGGATACGCAGTATTTT. As protein: CASSSTSRDTQYF. The gene calls are TRBV2 and TRBJ2-3; 7 positions agree with TRBD2. Per the germline V gene, CDR1 is SNHLY and CDR2 is FYNNEI. The V segment lost 5 bases and the J segment 6 bases; nucleotides outside the gene matches: 5. The CDR3 sequence is 13 residues long.

This clone was counted a few times. The V call is TRBV5-4, the J call TRBJ2-3, with D possibly matching TRBD1 (5 bases). Germline CDR1 SGHNT, CDR2 YYREEE (reference sequence). Trimming removed 1 base at V and 4 bases at J, with 7 bases between. The CDR3 is made up of 13 amino acids. CDR3 protein: CASSLRGADTQYF. CDR3 nucleotides: TGTGCCAGCAGCTTGAGGGGTGCAGATACGCAGTATTTT.

The genes are TRBV6-5 and TRBJ2-7; D could derive from TRBD1 or TRBD2 (5 bases each). V was trimmed by 11 bases and J by 3 bases, leaving 14 bases between them. Germline V gene sequence: CDR1 MNHEY, CDR2 SVGAGI. This CDR3 spans 12 amino acids. CDR3: CAVSRAGYEQYF. The CDR3 DNA follows: TGTGCCGTATCCAGGGCGGGCTACGAGCAGTACTTC.

This chain links TRBV5-8 with TRBJ2-7; TRBD2 aligns across 15 bases. Trimming removed 4 bases from V and 2 bases from J; junction bases left unmatched: 10. The germline V gene encodes CDR1 SGHTS and CDR2 YDEGEE. This CDR3 has 18 amino acids. CDR3 DNA: TGTGCCAGCAGCATTCCGGGACTAGCGGGAGGATTCGCCTACGAGCAGTACTTC. Translation: CASSIPGLAGGFAYEQYF.

The genes are TRBV2 and TRBJ1-2, with no clear D. The V and J ends lost 8 bases and 2 bases respectively, with 6 bases between them. The CDR3 runs to 11 residues. Germline CDR1 and CDR2: SNHLY and FYNNEI. CDR3 residues: CASGLNYGYTF. The CDR3 DNA reads TGTGCCAGCGGCCTCAACTATGGCTACACCTTC.

The chain links TRBV28 to TRBJ1-1; the match to TRBD1 covers 7 bases. V lost 3 bases, J lost 1 base, and 5 bases stayed unmatched. The CDR3 spans 15 residues. Germline V lookup: CDR1 MDHEN, CDR2 SYDVKM. CDR3 region: CASSFAGTENTEAFF. The CDR3 coding sequence is TGTGCCAGCAGTTTCGCCGGGACAGAGAACACTGAAGCTTTCTTT.

This chain uses TRBV28 with TRBJ2-1; no reliable D call. The CDR3 covers 12 residues. V lost 5 bases, J lost 10 bases, and 12 bases lay in between. Per the germline V gene, CDR1 is MDHEN and CDR2 is SYDVKM. CDR3 region: CASSVNEREQFF. CDR3 nucleotide sequence: TGTGCCAGCAGTGTAAATGAGAGAGAGCAGTTCTTC.

V gene TRBV25-1 combines with J gene TRBJ2-7; tentative D call: TRBD1 (5 bases). V lost 6 bases and J lost 2, with 8 bases in between. The CDR3 has 12 residues. Germline loops: CDR1 MGHDK, CDR2 SYGVNS. CDR3 protein: CASSDSPYEQYF. The CDR3 DNA reads as TGTGCCAGCAGCGACAGCCCCTACGAGCAGTACTTC.

The V call is TRBV7-2, the J call TRBJ2-5; 9 bases align to TRBD1. Germline V CDR1 and CDR2: SGHTA, FQGNSA. This CDR3 comprises 15 residues. J lost 1 base, V lost 5 bases, and 5 bases had no gene match. CDR3: CASSPDRGFQETQYF. The CDR3 region has the DNA TGTGCCAGCAGCCCGGACAGGGGATTCCAAGAGACCCAGTACTTC.

The chain is built from TRBV2 and TRBJ2-5; tentatively, D is TRBD1 or TRBD2 (6 bases each). The length of the CDR3 is 16 residues. The V and J ends lost 3 bases and 5 bases respectively, with 19 bases between them. The germline V gene has CDR1 SNHLY and CDR2 FYNNEI. The CDR3 reads CASSDSQKGGLETQYF. The DNA for the CDR3 is TGTGCCAGCAGTGACTCCCAGAAGGGGGGCCTGGAGACCCAGTACTTC.

This chain uses TRBV6-5 with TRBJ1-2, with TRBD1 matching 9 bases. The CDR3 runs to 15 residues. The V segment lost 0 bases and the J segment 8 bases; nucleotides outside the gene matches: 7. CDR1 is MNHEY and CDR2 is SVGAGI in the germline V gene. CDR3 sequence (DNA): TGTGCCAGCAGTTACTCGAACAGGGGGACAGGGGGCTACACCTTC. Its protein is CASSYSNRGTGGYTF.

The chain recombines TRBV18 with TRBJ2-3; the D is unclear. V was shortened by 3 bases and J by 4 bases, with 11 bases between the two germline ends. Germline V lookup: CDR1 KGHSH, CDR2 LQKENI. The CDR3 is 14 amino acids. The CDR3 DNA is TGTGCCAGCTCACCGGGTCGAATGGCAGATACGCAGTATTTT. Protein: CASSPGRMADTQYF.

The chain carries TRBV7-2 and TRBJ1-2; TRBD1 might be the D (5 bases). The CDR3 runs to 14 residues. V was shortened by 5 bases and J by 4 bases, with 14 bases between the two germline ends. Germline V gives CDR1 SGHTA, CDR2 FQGNSA. This CDR3 is CASSPGTALYGYTF. Here the CDR3 DNA reads TGTGCCAGCAGCCCAGGGACGGCTCTCTATGGCTACACCTTC.

This clone was found once. The genes are TRBV7-2 and TRBJ2-3; D gene ambiguous. The germline gives CDR1 SGHTA, CDR2 FQGNSA. With 1 base removed from V and 2 bases from J, the gap between germline ends came to 10 bases. This CDR3 has 15 amino acids. The CDR3 nucleotides read TGTGCCAGCAGCTTAGATGGCCAGAACACAGATACGCAGTATTTT. This codes for CASSLDGQNTDTQYF.